The 2 T cell receptor beta chains below come from one sample, sequenced in a study of blood T cell repertoires in COVID-19. Data came from immunoSEQ multiplex PCR; TCRdb stores just in-frame clones and leaves some out. The data show about 26,000 clones, with around two thirds seen just once and about 7.3% held by the top ten. Material: peripheral blood. The receptors derive from a man in his 60s with active or convalescent COVID-19.

This sequence joins TRBV29-1 and TRBJ1-3; 7 bases are a match to TRBD1. The CDR3 has 14 residues. Germline V lookup: CDR1 SQVTM, CDR2 ANQGSEA. Germline trimming cut 4 bases from V and 2 bases from J; bases unmatched to any gene: 5. CDR3 in DNA: TGCAGCGTTGGAGGAGGGACAGCTGGAAACACCATATATTTT. Translation: CSVGGGTAGNTIYF.

This clone was detected only once. The chain carries TRBV23-1 and TRBJ1-1, with unresolved D. TRBV23-1 is given ORF status, its function remaining uncertain. The CDR3 totals 18 residues. V lost 0 bases and J 2 bases, leaving 19 bases between the germline ends. CDR3: CASSQSVGYGSGNTEAFF. CDR3 bases: TGCGCCAGCAGTCAATCGGTCGGGTACGGGTCGGGAAACACTGAAGCTTTCTTT.